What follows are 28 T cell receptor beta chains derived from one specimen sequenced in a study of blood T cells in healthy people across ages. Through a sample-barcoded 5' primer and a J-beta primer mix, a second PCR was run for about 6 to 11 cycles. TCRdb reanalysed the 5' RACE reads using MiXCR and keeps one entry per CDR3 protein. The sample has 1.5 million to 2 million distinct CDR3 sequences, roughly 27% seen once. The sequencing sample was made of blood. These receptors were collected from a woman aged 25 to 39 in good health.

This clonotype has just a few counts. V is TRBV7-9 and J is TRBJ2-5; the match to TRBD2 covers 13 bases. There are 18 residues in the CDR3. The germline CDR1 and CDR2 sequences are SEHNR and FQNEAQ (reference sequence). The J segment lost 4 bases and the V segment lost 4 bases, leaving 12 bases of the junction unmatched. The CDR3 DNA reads TGTGCCAGCAGCTCCGGGGGACTAGCGGGACAGCAGGGAGAGACCCAGTACTTC. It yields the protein CASSSGGLAGQQGETQYF. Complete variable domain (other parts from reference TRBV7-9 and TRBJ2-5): DTGVSQNPRHKITKRGQNVTFRCDPISEHNRLYWYRQTLGQGPEFLTYFQNEAQLEKSRLLSDRFSAERPKGSFSTLEIQRTEQGDSAMYLCASSSGGLAGQQGETQYFGPGTRLLVL.

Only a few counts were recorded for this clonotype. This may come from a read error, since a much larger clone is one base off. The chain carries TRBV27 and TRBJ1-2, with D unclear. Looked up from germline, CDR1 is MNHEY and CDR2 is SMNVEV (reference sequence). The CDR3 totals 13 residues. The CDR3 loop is CANSSLGPGGYTF. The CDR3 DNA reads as TGTGCCAACAGTTCCCTAGGCCCGGGGGGCTACACCTTC.

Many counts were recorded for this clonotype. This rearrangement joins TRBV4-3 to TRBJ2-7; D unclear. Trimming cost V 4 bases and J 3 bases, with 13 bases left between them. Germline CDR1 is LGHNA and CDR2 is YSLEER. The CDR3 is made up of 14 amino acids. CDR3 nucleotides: TGCGCCAGCAGCCCCTCCCGGGCCAACTACGAGCAGTACTTC. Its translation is CASSPSRANYEQYF.

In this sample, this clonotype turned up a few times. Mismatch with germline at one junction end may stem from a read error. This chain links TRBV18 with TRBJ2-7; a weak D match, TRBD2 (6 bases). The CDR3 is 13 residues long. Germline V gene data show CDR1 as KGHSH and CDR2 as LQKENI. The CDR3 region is CASSPGLSYGQYF. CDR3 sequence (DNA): TGTGCCAGCTCACCTGGACTATCCTACGGGCAGTACTTC.

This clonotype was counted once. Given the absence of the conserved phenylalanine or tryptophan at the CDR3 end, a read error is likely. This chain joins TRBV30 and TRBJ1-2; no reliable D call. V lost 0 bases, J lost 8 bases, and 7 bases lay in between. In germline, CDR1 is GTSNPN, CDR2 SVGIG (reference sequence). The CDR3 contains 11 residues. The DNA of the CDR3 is TGTGCCTGGAGTGTAGGGATCGGCTACACCTCC. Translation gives CAWSVGIGYTS.

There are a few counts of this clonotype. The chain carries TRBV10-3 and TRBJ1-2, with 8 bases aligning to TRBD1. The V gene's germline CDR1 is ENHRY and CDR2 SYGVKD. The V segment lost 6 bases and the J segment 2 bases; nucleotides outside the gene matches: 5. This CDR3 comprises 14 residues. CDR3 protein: CAIRTDRANYGYTF. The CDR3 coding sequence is TGTGCCATCAGAACGGACAGGGCCAACTATGGCTACACCTTC.

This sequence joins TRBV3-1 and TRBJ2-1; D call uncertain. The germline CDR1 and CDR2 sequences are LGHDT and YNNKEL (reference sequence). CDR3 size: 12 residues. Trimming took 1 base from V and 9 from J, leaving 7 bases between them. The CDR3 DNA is TGTGCCAGCAGCCAAGGAAGATCTGAGCAGTTCTTC. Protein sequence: CASSQGRSEQFF.

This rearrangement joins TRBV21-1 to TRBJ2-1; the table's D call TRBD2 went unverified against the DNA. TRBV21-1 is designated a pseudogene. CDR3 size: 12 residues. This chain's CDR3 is CASSRELEAQFF. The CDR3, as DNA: TGTGCCAGCAGCAGAGAACTAGAGGCGCAGTTCTTC.

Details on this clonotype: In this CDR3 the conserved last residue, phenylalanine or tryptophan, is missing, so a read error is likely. In nucleotides, the CDR3 is TGTGCCAGCAGCCGAGGGACTAGCGGCCTCTCCTACGAGCAGTACCTC. Its translation is CASSRGTSGLSYEQYL. V usage is TRBV7-2 and J usage is TRBJ2-7, with 11 bases identical to TRBD2. The V and J ends lost 5 bases and 0 bases, in that order; junction bases with no gene match: 6. Germline CDR1 reads SGHTA; CDR2 reads FQGNSA. The CDR3 runs to 16 residues.

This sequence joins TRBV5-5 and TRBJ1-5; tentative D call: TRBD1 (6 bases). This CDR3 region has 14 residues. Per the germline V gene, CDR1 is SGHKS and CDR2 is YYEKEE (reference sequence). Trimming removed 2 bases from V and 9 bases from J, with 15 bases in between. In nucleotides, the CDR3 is TGTGCCAGCAGCTTCCACCCCAGGGGAGGGCCCCAGCATTTT. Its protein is CASSFHPRGGPQHF.

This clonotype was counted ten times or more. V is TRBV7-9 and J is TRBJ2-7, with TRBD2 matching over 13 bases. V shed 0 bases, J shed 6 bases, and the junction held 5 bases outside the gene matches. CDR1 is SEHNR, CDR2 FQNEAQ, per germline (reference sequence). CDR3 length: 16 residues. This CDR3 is CASSLARTSGSGEQYF. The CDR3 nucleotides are TGTGCCAGCAGCTTAGCTAGGACTAGCGGGAGTGGCGAGCAGTACTTC.

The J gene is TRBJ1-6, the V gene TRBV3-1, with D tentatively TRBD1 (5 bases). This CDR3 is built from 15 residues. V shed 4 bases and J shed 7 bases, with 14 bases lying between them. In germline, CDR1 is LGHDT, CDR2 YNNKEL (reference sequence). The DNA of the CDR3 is TGTGCCAGCAGCCGACTGGACATCGACAATTCACCCCTCCACTTT. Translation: CASSRLDIDNSPLHF.

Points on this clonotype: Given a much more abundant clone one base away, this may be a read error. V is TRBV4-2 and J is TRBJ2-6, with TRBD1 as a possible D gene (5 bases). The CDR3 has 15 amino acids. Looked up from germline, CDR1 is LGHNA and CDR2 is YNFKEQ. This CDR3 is CASSQVVAGADVLTF. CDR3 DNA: TGTGCCAGCAGCCAAGTTGTTGCTGGGGCCGACGTCCTGACTTTC.

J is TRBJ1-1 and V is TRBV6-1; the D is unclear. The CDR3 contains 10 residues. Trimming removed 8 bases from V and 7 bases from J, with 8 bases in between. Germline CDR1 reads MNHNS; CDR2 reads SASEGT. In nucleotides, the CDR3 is TGTGCCAGCCCCGACGGTGAAGCTTTCTTT. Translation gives CASPDGEAFF.

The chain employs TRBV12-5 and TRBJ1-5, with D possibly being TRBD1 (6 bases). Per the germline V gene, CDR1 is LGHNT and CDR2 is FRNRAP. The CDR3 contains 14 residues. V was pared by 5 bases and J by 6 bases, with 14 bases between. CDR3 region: CASGRGQPGQPQHF. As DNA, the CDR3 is TGTGCTAGTGGTCGTGGACAGCCAGGTCAGCCCCAGCATTTT.

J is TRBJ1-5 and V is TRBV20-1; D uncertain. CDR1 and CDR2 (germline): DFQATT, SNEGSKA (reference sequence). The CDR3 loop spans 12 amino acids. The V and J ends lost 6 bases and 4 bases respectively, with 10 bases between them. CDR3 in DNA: TGCAGTGCCCTGAGGTTAAATCAGCCCCAGCATTTT. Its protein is CSALRLNQPQHF.

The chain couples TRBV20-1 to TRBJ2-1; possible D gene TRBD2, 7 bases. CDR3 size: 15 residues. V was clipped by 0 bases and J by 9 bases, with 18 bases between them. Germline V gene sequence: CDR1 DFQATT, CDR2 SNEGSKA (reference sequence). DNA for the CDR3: TGCAGTGCTAGAGATCCGGGGGGCGCGCAGGTTGAGCAGTTCTTC. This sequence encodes CSARDPGGAQVEQFF.

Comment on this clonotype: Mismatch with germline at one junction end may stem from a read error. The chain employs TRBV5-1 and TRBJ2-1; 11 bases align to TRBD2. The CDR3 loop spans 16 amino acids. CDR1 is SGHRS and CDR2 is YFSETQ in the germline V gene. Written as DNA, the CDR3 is TGCGCCAGCAGCTCAGGTAGCGGGGGGGCCCCGAATGGGCAGTTCTTC. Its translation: CASSSGSGGAPNGQFF.

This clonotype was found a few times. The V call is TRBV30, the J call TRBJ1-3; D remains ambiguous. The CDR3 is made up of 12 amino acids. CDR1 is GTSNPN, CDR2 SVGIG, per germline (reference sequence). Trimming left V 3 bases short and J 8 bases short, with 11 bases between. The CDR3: CAWRPTEHTIYF. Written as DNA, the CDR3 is TGTGCCTGGAGGCCGACGGAGCACACCATATATTTT.

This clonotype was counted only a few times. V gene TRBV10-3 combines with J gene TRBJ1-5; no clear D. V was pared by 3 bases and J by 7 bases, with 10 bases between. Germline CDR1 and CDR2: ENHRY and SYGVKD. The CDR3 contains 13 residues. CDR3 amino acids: CAISELLEQPQHF. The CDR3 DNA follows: TGTGCCATCAGTGAACTATTAGAACAGCCCCAGCATTTT.

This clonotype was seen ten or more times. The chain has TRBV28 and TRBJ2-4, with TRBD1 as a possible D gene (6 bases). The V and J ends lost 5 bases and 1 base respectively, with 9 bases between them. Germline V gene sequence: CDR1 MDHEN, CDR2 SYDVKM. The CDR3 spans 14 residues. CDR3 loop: CASSAQGAKNIQYF. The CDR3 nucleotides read TGTGCCAGCAGTGCCCAGGGGGCCAAAAACATTCAGTACTTC.

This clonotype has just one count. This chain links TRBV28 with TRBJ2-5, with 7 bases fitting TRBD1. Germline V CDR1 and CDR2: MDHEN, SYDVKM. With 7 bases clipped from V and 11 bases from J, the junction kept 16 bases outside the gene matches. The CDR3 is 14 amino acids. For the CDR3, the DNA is TGTGCCAGCAAAGGGACAGTACCCTACAATGAGCAGTACTTC. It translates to CASKGTVPYNEQYF.

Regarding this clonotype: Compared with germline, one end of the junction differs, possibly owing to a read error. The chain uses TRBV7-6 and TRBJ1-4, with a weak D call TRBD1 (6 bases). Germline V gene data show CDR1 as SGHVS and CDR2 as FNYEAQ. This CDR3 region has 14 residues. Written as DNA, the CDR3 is TGTACCAGCAGCTTAAGGACAGCAAATGAAAAACTGTTTTTT. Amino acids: CTSSLRTANEKLFF.

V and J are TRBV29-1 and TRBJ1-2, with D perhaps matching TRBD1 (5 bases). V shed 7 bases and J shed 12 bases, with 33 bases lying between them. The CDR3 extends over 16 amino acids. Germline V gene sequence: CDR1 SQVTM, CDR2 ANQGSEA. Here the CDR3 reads CSALAGQADGLRSHTF. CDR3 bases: TGCAGCGCCCTGGCGGGGCAGGCAGACGGGTTGCGGAGCCACACCTTC.

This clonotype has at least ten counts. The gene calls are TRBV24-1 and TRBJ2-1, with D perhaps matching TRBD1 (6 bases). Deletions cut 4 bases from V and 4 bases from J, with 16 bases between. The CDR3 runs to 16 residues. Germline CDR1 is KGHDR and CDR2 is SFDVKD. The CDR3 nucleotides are TGTGCCACCAGTGAATCCCAAGGGGGTAGTTACAATGAGCAGTTCTTC. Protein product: CATSESQGGSYNEQFF.

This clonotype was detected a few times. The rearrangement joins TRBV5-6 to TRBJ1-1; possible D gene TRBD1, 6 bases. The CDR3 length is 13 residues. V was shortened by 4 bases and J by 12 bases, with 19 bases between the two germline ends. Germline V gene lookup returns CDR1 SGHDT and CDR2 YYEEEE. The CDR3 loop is CASSPGSGGATFF. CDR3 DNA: TGTGCCAGCAGCCCCGGCTCGGGGGGCGCGACTTTCTTT.

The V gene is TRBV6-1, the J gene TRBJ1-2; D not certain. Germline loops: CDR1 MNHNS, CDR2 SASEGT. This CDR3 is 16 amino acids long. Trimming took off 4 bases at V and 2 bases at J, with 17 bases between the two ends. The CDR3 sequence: CASSGEKGIPNYGYTF. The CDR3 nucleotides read TGTGCCAGCAGTGGTGAAAAGGGTATTCCCAACTATGGCTACACCTTC.

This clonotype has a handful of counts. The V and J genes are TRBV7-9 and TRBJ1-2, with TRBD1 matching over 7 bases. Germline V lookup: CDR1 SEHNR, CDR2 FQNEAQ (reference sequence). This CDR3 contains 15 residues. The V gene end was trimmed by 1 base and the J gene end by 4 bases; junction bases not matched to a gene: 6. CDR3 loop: CASSLVGRGAYGYTF. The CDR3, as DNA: TGTGCCAGCAGCTTAGTCGGCAGGGGGGCCTATGGCTACACCTTC.